This T cell receptor beta chain was found in a study of blood T cells in healthy people across ages. The authors ran a second PCR of about 6 to 11 cycles using a sample-barcoded 5' primer and a J-beta primer mix. TCRdb analysed the 5' RACE reads with MiXCR anew, one entry per CDR3 protein. The sample yields more than 650,000 distinct CDR3 sequences, around a fifth seen once. There were healthy Caucasian individuals from Russia, aged about 6 to 100, serving as donors. V was clipped by 1 base and J by 6 bases, with 12 bases between them. The germline CDR1 and CDR2 sequences are SGHRS and YFSETQ. The CDR3 runs 14 residues. In this sample, this clonotype turned up a few times.

Sample: blood. The sequence came from a man in his 70s in good health. This chain uses TRBV5-1 with TRBJ2-3; TRBD2 is a possible D gene (5 bases). The CDR3 here is CASSLTGSADTQYF. CDR3 nucleotides: TGCGCCAGCAGCTTGACGGGGTCGGCGGATACGCAGTATTTT.